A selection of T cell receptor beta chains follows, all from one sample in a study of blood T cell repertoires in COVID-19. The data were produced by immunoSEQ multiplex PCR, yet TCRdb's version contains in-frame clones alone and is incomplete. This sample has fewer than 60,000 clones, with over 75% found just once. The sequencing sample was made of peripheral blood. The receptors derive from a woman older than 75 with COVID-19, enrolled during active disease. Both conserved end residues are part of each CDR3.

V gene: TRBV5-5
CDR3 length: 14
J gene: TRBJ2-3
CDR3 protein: CASSMDRGRDTQYF

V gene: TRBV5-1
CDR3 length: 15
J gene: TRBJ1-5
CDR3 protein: CASSLAGQRNQPQHF

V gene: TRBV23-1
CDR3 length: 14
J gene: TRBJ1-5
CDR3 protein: CASSQPPGVQPQHF

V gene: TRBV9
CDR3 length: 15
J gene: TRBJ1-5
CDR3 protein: CASSVGTGGNQPQHF

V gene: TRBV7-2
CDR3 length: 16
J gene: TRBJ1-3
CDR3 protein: CASSRRQAISGNTIYF

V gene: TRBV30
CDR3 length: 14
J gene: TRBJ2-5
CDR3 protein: CAWSVGLAGETQYF

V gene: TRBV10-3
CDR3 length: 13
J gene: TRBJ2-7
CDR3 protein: CAMQDRVTYEQYF

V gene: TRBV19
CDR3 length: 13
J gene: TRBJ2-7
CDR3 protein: CASSKLAGDEQYF

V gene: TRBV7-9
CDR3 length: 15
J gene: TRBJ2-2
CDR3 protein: CASTLVAGVPGELFF

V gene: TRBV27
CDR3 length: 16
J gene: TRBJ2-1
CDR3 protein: CASSFNQRETGNEQFF

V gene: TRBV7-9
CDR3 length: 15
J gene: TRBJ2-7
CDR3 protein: CASSRAGTNTYEQYF

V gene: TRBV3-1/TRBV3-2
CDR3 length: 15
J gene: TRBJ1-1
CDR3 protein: CASSQSRTGVTEAFF

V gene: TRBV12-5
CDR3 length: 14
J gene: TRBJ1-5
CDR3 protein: CASGRQDVIQPQHF

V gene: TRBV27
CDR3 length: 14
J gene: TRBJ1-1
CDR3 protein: CASSSADRITEAFF

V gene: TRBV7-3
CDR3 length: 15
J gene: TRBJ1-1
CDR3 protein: CASSSRAGPGTEAFF

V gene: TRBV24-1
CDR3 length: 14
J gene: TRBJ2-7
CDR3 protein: CATSEGGQSYEQYF

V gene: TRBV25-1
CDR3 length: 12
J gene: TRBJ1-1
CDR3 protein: CASSGILEGAFF

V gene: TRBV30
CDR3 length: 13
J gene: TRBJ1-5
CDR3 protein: CAWGGQSNQPQHF

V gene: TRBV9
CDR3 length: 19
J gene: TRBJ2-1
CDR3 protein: CASSDPGQGAFGSYNEQFF

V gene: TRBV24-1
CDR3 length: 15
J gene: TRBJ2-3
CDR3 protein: CATSRTSEPTDTQYF

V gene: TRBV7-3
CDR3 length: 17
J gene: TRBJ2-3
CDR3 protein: CASTLNPGLAGTDTQYF

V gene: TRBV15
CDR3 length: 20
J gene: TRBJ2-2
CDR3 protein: CATSRDTSGPFDANTGELFF

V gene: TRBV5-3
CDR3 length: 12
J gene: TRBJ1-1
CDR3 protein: CALLTPGVEAFF

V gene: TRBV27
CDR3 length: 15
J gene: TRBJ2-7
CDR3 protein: CASSLGLAGGYEQYF

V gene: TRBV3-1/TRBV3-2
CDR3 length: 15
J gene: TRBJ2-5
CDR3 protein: CASSQRTNSLETQYF

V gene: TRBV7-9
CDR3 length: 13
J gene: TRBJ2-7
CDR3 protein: CASSWRTGNEQYF

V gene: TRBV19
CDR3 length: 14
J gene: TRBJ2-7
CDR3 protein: CASTPSAADYEQYF

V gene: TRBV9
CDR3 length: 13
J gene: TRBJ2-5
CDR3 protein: CASSATPRETQYF

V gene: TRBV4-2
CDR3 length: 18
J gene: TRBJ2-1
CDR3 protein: CASSLDTSGSIIGNEQFF

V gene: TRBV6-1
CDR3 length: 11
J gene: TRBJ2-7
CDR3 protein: CASSDRGGQYF

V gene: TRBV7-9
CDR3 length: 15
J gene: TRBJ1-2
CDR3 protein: CASSLIGDLNYGYTF

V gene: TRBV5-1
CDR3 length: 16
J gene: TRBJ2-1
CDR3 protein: CASSPEEREENNEQFF

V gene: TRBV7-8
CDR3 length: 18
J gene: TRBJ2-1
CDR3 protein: CASSLVRLRTSGPNEQFF

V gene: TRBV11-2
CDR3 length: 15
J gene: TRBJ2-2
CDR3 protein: CASSLQGAVTGELFF